These 7 T cell receptor beta chains were sequenced from one sample in a study of low-dose radiotherapy and immunotherapy resistance in tumors. TCR amplification ran 15 to 25 PCR cycles using constant-region and V-primer adapter primers. TCRdb itself ran the reads through MiXCR, one entry per CDR3 protein. The sample has tens of thousands of distinct CDR3 sequences, approximately 10% seen once. Stated time point: before trial treatment. The sample was PBMCs, taken before treatment. The receptors were gathered from a female donor with ovarian cancer.

This clonotype has at least ten counts. A junction boundary mismatches the germline segment, possibly from a read error. The chain employs TRBV7-7 and TRBJ2-5; 9 bases match TRBD1. Germline CDR1 SSHAT, CDR2 FNYEAQ (reference sequence). CDR3 length: 15 residues. CDR3 protein: CASSLGGDREETQYF. CDR3 in DNA: TGTGCTAGCAGCTTGGGGGGGGACAGGGAAGAGACCCAGTACTTC.

This clonotype was recorded many times. This chain links TRBV7-2 with TRBJ2-3; D tentatively fits TRBD1 or TRBD2 (6 bases each). The V gene lost 5 bases and the J gene lost 3 bases, with 18 bases spanning the gap. This CDR3 has 16 amino acids. The germline CDR1 and CDR2 sequences are SGHTA and FQGNSA. This CDR3 is CASSRRGELRTDTQYF. The CDR3 region has the DNA TGTGCCAGCAGCAGAAGGGGGGAATTAAGGACAGATACGCAGTATTTT.

This clonotype was seen at least ten times. The genes are TRBV10-2 and TRBJ1-2; tentative D call: TRBD1 (5 bases). From germline, CDR1 is WSHSY and CDR2 SAAADI. There are 13 residues in the CDR3. V lost 3 bases and J lost 8, with 13 bases in between. CDR3 DNA sequence: TGCGCCAGCAGTGAACAGGCAATGGGGGGCTACACCTTC. Translation gives CASSEQAMGGYTF.

At least ten counts were recorded for this clonotype. V usage is TRBV10-3 and J usage is TRBJ1-2, with D perhaps matching TRBD1 (5 bases). Trimming removed 7 bases from V and 7 bases from J, with 13 bases in between. CDR3 length equals 12 residues. The germline CDR1 and CDR2 sequences are ENHRY and SYGVKD. CDR3 coding DNA: TGTGCCATCAAGGACGGGGCGGGTGGCTACACCTTC. Protein sequence: CAIKDGAGGYTF.

This clonotype came up many times. V is TRBV12-3 or TRBV12-4 and J is TRBJ2-7; D could derive from TRBD1 or TRBD2 (5 bases each). V dropped 2 bases and J dropped 0 bases, with 8 bases sitting between them. The CDR3 has 14 residues. The CDR3, as DNA: TGTGCCAGCAGTTTACGGGACGGCTCCTACGAGCAGTACTTC. Its translation: CASSLRDGSYEQYF.

This clonotype came up many times. J is TRBJ2-7 and V is TRBV23-1; perhaps TRBD2 as D (5 bases). TRBV23-1 is an ORF; its function is uncertain. This CDR3 spans 16 amino acids. V was clipped by 2 bases and J by 3 bases, with 17 bases between them. CDR3 sequence reads: CASSQPLEMGSYEQYF. Written as DNA, the CDR3 is TGCGCCAGCAGTCAACCTCTGGAAATGGGGAGCTACGAGCAGTACTTC.

This clonotype appeared many times. V is TRBV21-1 and J is TRBJ2-3; whether TRBD1, the table's D call, matches the DNA was not checked. TRBV21-1 represents a pseudogene. This CDR3 comprises 16 residues. CDR3 residues: CASSARTDKGTDTQYF. The CDR3 nucleotides are TGTGCCAGCAGCGCCCGGACTGACAAAGGCACAGATACGCAGTATTTT.